This entry lists 9 T cell receptor beta chains sequenced from one sample in a study of spatial heterogeneity in lung cancer. Overall study results and limits: The study found that expanded intratumoral alpha and beta TCR counts tracked tumor mutation counts.

Time point meaning: sample taken at primary tumor resection. TCRdb used MiXCR to reprocess the 5' RACE reads, holding one entry per CDR3 protein. The repertoire includes approximately 2,000 distinct CDR3 sequences, 8.2% of them detected once, and 22% sits in the top ten. These receptors are not linked to any known antigen. The sample here was lung tumor tissue, taken at surgery. The receptor source for this set is a male donor with early-stage non-small cell lung cancer.

By its share, this clonotype is medium-sized (0.01 to 0.1%). The rearrangement uses TRBV5-1 and TRBJ2-1; D may be TRBD2 (5 bases). Germline V lookup: CDR1 SGHRS, CDR2 YFSETQ. The V end was cut by 2 bases, the J end by 9 bases, with 21 bases between. The CDR3 contains 16 residues. The CDR3 nucleotides read TGCGCCAGCAGCTTTTTCCCGGGAACTAGTTTCGGTGAGCAGTTCTTC. This translates into CASSFFPGTSFGEQFF.

The chain has TRBV29-1 and TRBJ1-1; 8 bases fit TRBD1. CDR3 length equals 15 residues. V shed 1 base and J 1 base; nucleotides not matched to a gene: 5. Germline-derived CDR1 and CDR2 are SQVTM and ANQGSEA. The CDR3 sequence: CSVEGRGTGNTEAFF. Written as DNA, the CDR3 is TGCAGCGTTGAAGGAAGGGGGACAGGGAACACTGAAGCTTTCTTT.

On this clonotype itself: A read error is possible here, since a much larger clone lies one base away. The chain combines TRBV7-2 with TRBJ2-7; 9 nucleotides line up with TRBD2. The CDR3 sequence is 13 residues long. The germline V gene encodes CDR1 SGHTA and CDR2 FQGNSA. CDR3: CVSSPRGGDEQYF. CDR3 nucleotides: TGTGTCAGCAGCCCTCGCGGGGGGGATGAGCAGTACTTC.

This clonotype is medium-sized by share. The chain recombines TRBV9 with TRBJ1-2, with D unclear. V lost 0 bases and J lost 6, with 12 bases in between. This CDR3 has 14 amino acids. CDR1 is SGDLS and CDR2 is YYNGEE in the germline V gene. The CDR3 here is CASSVERGGDGYTF. In DNA form, the CDR3 reads TGTGCCAGCAGCGTAGAACGTGGCGGGGATGGCTACACCTTC.

This clonotype rates as medium-sized. The CDR3 spells CASSHTGEVEKLFF. Here the CDR3 DNA reads TGCGCCAGCAGCCATACAGGGGAGGTTGAAAAACTGTTTTTT. The chain joins TRBV5-1 to TRBJ1-4; TRBD1 agrees at 7 bases. Germline CDR1 reads SGHRS; CDR2 reads YFSETQ. J lost 7 bases, V lost 4 bases, and 7 bases had no gene match. The CDR3 is made up of 14 amino acids.

Within the sample, this clonotype is large (0.1 to 1%). This chain uses TRBV19 with TRBJ2-5, with TRBD2 identical over 7 bases. Germline CDR1 and CDR2: LNHDA and SQIVND (reference sequence). The J segment lost 5 bases and the V segment lost 1 base, leaving 7 bases of the junction unmatched. CDR3 size: 15 residues. The CDR3 loop reads CASSIGGSGHETQYF. CDR3 nucleotides: TGTGCCAGTAGTATAGGCGGGAGCGGGCACGAGACCCAGTACTTC.

In this sample, this clonotype is medium-sized. The gene calls are TRBV5-1 and TRBJ2-5; 7 bases align to TRBD1. The CDR3 covers 14 residues. The germline gives CDR1 SGHRS, CDR2 YFSETQ. The V gene end was trimmed by 4 bases and the J gene end by 4 bases; junction bases not matched to a gene: 7. This chain's CDR3 is CASSDDREGETQYF. The CDR3 region has the DNA TGCGCCAGCAGCGACGACAGGGAAGGAGAGACCCAGTACTTC. The full variable domain, in which reference TRBV5-1 and TRBJ2-5 provide the parts outside the CDR3, is KAGVTQTPRYLIKTRGQQVTLSCSPISGHRSVSWYQQTPGQGLQFLFEYFSETQRNKGNFPGRFSGRQFSNSRSEMNVSTLELGDSALYLCASSDDREGETQYFGPGTRLLVL.

This clonotype counts as medium-sized. The chain recombines TRBV27 with TRBJ1-5; 7 nucleotides align to TRBD1. This CDR3 spans 15 amino acids. V shed 3 bases, J shed 5 bases, and the junction held 7 bases outside the gene matches. Germline lookup yields CDR1 MNHEY and CDR2 SMNVEV (reference sequence). The CDR3 loop reads CASSLWGQTDQPQHF. The CDR3 DNA follows: TGTGCCAGCAGTTTGTGGGGACAGACCGATCAGCCCCAGCATTTT.

By frequency in the sample, this clonotype is medium-sized. The rearrangement uses TRBV24-1 and TRBJ2-7; 9 bases map to TRBD1. V dropped 8 bases and J dropped 6; count of bases not matched to a gene: 13. This CDR3 region has 15 residues. The germline gives CDR1 KGHDR, CDR2 SFDVKD. The CDR3 DNA is TGTGCCACCACCGACCCCGACAGGGGGACGTTCGAGCAGTACTTC. It is translated as CATTDPDRGTFEQYF.